A single sample is the source of the 18 T cell receptor beta chains below, sequenced in a study of T cells in Graves' hyperthyroidism and ophthalmopathy. RNA transcripts yielded amplified TCR beta CDR3 regions. The primer set for the first-round RT-PCR of the TCR CDR3 was HTBI. MiXCR was run by TCRdb on the multiplex PCR reads, yielding one entry per CDR3 protein. The sample lists 500,000 to 600,000 distinct CDR3 sequences; around 42% were seen once. The source material was peripheral blood or thyroid tissue (not recorded which). These TCRs come from an adult woman with Graves' disease, either hyperthyroidism or ophthalmopathy (not recorded which).

This clonotype came up many times. This chain links TRBV3-1 with TRBJ1-1, with D unclear. V was trimmed by 0 bases and J by 7 bases, leaving 9 bases between them. Germline CDR1 reads LGHDT; CDR2 reads YNNKEL (reference sequence). The CDR3 has 13 amino acids. The DNA for the CDR3 is TGTGCCAGCAGCCAAGATATGACGGGTGAAGCTTTCTTT. This encodes CASSQDMTGEAFF.

This clonotype was recorded a few times. J is TRBJ2-7 and V is TRBV15; D tentatively fits TRBD1 or TRBD2 (5 bases each). The CDR3 sequence is 15 residues long. Germline CDR1 and CDR2: LNHNV and YYDKDF (reference sequence). The ends were cut back, 4 bases at V and 7 bases at J, with 20 bases in the middle. CDR3 sequence: CATSMDRGLLIEQYF. Here the CDR3 DNA reads TGTGCCACCAGCATGGACCGGGGCCTATTGATTGAGCAGTACTTC.

This clonotype came up many times. The chain is built from TRBV11-2 and TRBJ1-1; possibly TRBD1 for D (5 bases). Germline CDR1 SGHAT, CDR2 FQNNGV. Trimming took off 6 bases at V and 3 bases at J, with 14 bases between the two ends. The CDR3 is made up of 14 amino acids. In DNA form, the CDR3 reads TGTGCCAGCAGGGGCGGGGGAGGTCACACTGAAGCTTTCTTT. Amino acids: CASRGGGGHTEAFF.

A word on this clonotype: Because it lacks the conserved phenylalanine or tryptophan at the end, this CDR3 is likely a read error. The DNA is omitted, as the CDR3 cannot be located on it reliably, and the CDR3 follows TCRdb's listing. The CDR3: CASSTGTVAS. The rearrangement joins TRBV19 to TRBJ2-6; the table's TRBD1 call for D was not verified on the DNA. The CDR3 spans 10 residues, counting both ends. From germline, CDR1 is LNHDA and CDR2 SQIVND (reference sequence).

V and J are TRBV19 and TRBJ2-5, with TRBD2 matching 9 bases. This CDR3 has 15 residues. Trimming removed 10 bases from V and 1 base from J; junction bases left unmatched: 10. Germline V gene sequence: CDR1 LNHDA, CDR2 SQIVND (reference sequence). The DNA of the CDR3 is TGTGCCACCAAAACCGGGACTAGCTTCCAAGAGACCCAGTACTTC. It encodes CATKTGTSFQETQYF.

The chain links TRBV19 to TRBJ1-1, with a weak D call TRBD1 (6 bases). Germline lookup yields CDR1 LNHDA and CDR2 SQIVND (reference sequence). Between the trimmed V and J ends, which lost 0 bases and 5 bases, there was a span of 16 bases. This CDR3 has 16 residues. The CDR3 sequence is CASSIDTGPGLTEAFF. CDR3 in DNA: TGTGCCAGTAGTATAGATACAGGGCCAGGGTTAACTGAAGCTTTCTTT.

This clonotype came up a few times. This may be a read error: a much more frequent sequence differs by one nucleotide. The V call is TRBV5-5, the J call TRBJ2-5; D not resolved. Germline V gives CDR1 SGHKS, CDR2 YYEKEE (reference sequence). There are 12 residues in the CDR3. Trimming removed 4 bases from V and 5 bases from J, with 9 bases in between. The CDR3 here is CASSPVVETQYF. Here the CDR3 DNA reads TGTGCCAGCAGCCCGGTCGTCGAGACCCAGTACTTC.

The chain links TRBV20-1 to TRBJ2-1; 8 bases are shared with TRBD2. The J segment lost 2 bases and the V segment lost 1 base, leaving 7 bases of the junction unmatched. The V gene's germline CDR1 is DFQATT and CDR2 SNEGSKA (reference sequence). This CDR3 has 16 residues. CDR3 sequence (DNA): TGCAGTGCTAGAGGGCTCGGGACTAGTACCTACAATGAGCAGTTCTTC. Its protein is CSARGLGTSTYNEQFF.

This clonotype was detected only a few times. CDR3 amino acids: CASSPRLVSYEQYF. The CDR3 DNA reads TGTGCCAGCAGCCCTCGACTAGTCTCCTACGAGCAGTACTTC. The genes are TRBV7-8 and TRBJ2-7, with a tentative D call TRBD2 (6 bases). The CDR3 is 14 residues long. The V end was cut by 5 bases, the J end by 0 bases, with 11 bases between. In germline, CDR1 is SGHVS, CDR2 FQNEAQ.

This sequence joins TRBV29-1 and TRBJ2-2; 7 bases agree with TRBD1. This CDR3 has 15 amino acids. Germline V gene lookup returns CDR1 SQVTM and CDR2 ANQGSEA. The V segment lost 4 bases and the J segment 1 base; nucleotides outside the gene matches: 6. In DNA form, the CDR3 reads TGCAGCGTTGTGTTACAGGGGCGGAACACCGGGGAGCTGTTTTTT. Residues: CSVVLQGRNTGELFF.

J is TRBJ1-2 and V is TRBV7-3, with D perhaps TRBD1 (6 bases). The CDR3 is made up of 15 amino acids. V lost 5 bases and J 4 bases, leaving 17 bases between the germline ends. Germline CDR1 SGHTA, CDR2 FQGTGA. The CDR3 DNA reads TGTGCCAGCAGCCCAGACCGGGACACACTCTATGGCTACACCTTC. This gives the protein CASSPDRDTLYGYTF.

The CDR3 DNA is TGCAGCGTCCGACTGAAGGGGGGACAGGGTAGTCTTGGCTACACCTTC. The encoded protein is CSVRLKGGQGSLGYTF. The chain carries TRBV29-1 and TRBJ1-2, with 9 bases aligning to TRBD1. The CDR3 covers 16 residues. The V and J ends lost 6 bases and 7 bases, in that order; junction bases with no gene match: 18. Germline values: CDR1 SQVTM, CDR2 ANQGSEA.

The V gene is TRBV10-3, the J gene TRBJ1-6, with D perhaps matching TRBD1 (5 bases). The CDR3 runs 14 residues. Germline assignment: CDR1 ENHRY and CDR2 SYGVKD. The germline V and J ends were trimmed by 2 bases and 13 bases, with 15 bases remaining between them. The CDR3 loop reads CAISETGTASPLHF. CDR3 bases: TGTGCCATCAGTGAGACGGGGACCGCCTCGCCCCTCCACTTT.

The chain employs TRBV7-7 and TRBJ1-5; no definite D call. Germline V gene sequence: CDR1 SSHAT, CDR2 FNYEAQ (reference sequence). The CDR3 covers 16 residues. The V gene lost 5 bases and the J gene lost 0 bases, with 14 bases spanning the gap. This CDR3 is CASSTGRLYSNQPQHF. The DNA for the CDR3 is TGTGCCAGCAGCACCGGACGTCTTTATAGCAATCAGCCCCAGCATTTT. The full variable domain, rest sourced from reference TRBV7-7 and TRBJ1-5, is GAGVSQSPRYKVTKRGQDVTLRCDPISSHATLYWYQQALGQGPEFLTYFNYEAQPDKSGLPSDRFSAERPEGSISTLTIQRTEQRDSAMYRCASSTGRLYSNQPQHFGDGTRLSIL.

The sample holds many counts of this clonotype. The chain couples TRBV11-2 to TRBJ1-4; D not resolved. The CDR3 length is 14 residues. CDR1 SGHAT and CDR2 FQNNGV come from the germline V gene. V lost 3 bases and J lost 3, with 8 bases in between. CDR3 in DNA: TGTGCCAGCAGCTTGAGAAGGTCTAATGAAAAACTGTTTTTT. It codes for CASSLRRSNEKLFF.

The chain is built from TRBV10-1 and TRBJ2-7; 14 nucleotides agree with TRBD2. Germline V CDR1 and CDR2: WNHNN, SYGVQD (reference sequence). J was trimmed by 4 bases and V by 3 bases; bases with no gene match: 5. The CDR3 totals 16 residues. CDR3 sequence (DNA): TGCGCCAGCAGTGATTCGGGACTAGCGGGAGAGTACGAGCAGTACTTC. This codes for CASSDSGLAGEYEQYF.

This clonotype has at least ten counts. This rearrangement joins TRBV19 to TRBJ1-2; TRBD1 aligns across 8 bases. This CDR3 comprises 16 residues. Germline V gene data show CDR1 as LNHDA and CDR2 as SQIVND (reference sequence). Unmatched junction bases numbered 7, after V lost 3 bases and J lost 1 base. CDR3 sequence reads: CASSMGDRKYNYGYTF. The CDR3 bases are TGTGCCAGTAGTATGGGGGACAGGAAGTATAACTATGGCTACACCTTC.

This clonotype came up many times. This chain connects TRBV3-1 to TRBJ2-2; D unclear. Trimming took 2 bases from V and 1 from J, leaving 2 bases between them. Germline CDR1 reads LGHDT; CDR2 reads YNNKEL (reference sequence). The CDR3 covers 13 residues. The chain's CDR3 is CASSQWNTGELFF. DNA of the CDR3: TGTGCCAGCAGCCAATGGAACACCGGGGAGCTGTTTTTT.